This section outlines one T cell receptor beta chain sequence together with its context. Its antigen remains unknown. The data are from a study of cytomegalovirus exposure and HLA in healthy donors. Study background: In terms of ancestry, the Caucasian-associated cluster contained around 79% of the 300 to 400 genotyped donors. The study's findings and limits: Across HLA loci, a later analysis found differing TCR association rates, with DRB1 most and HLA-C fewest.

V lost 5 bases to trimming and J lost 1 base; unmatched junction nucleotides: 8. The CDR3 length is 16 residues. Germline V gives CDR1 SGHVS, CDR2 FNYEAQ. The PCR used 60 Vbeta and 13 Jbeta primers. Clones were read by immunoSEQ multiplex PCR, and TCRdb kept only the in-frame ones, dropping some. The table lists fewer than 150,000 clones, more than 80% of them singletons, with 1% in the top ten. Input material: PBMCs. The chain uses TRBV7-6 and TRBJ1-2; 9 bases align to TRBD1. This clonotype was obtained from a man aged 35 to 55 in good health and CMV-seronegative. In DNA, the CDR3 is TGTGCCAGCAGCAAGGACAGGGGCGTTTTTAACTATGGCTACACCTTC. Protein: CASSKDRGVFNYGYTF. Together with reference TRBV7-6 and TRBJ1-2, the CDR3 gives the full variable domain: GAGVSQSPRYKVTKRGQDVALRCDPISGHVSLYWYRQALGQGPEFLTYFNYEAQQDKSGLPNDRFSAERPEGSISTLTIQRTEQRDSAMYRCASSKDRGVFNYGYTFGSGTRLTVV.